This record looks at one TCR beta chain sequence and its context. The antigen is unknown. This CDR3 is built from 17 residues. CDR1 is MDHEN and CDR2 is SYDVKM in the germline V gene. V shed 4 bases and J shed 1 base, with 18 bases lying between them. This specimen belongs to a study of shared clonotypes between healthy human individuals. Background on the study: The donors, two women and a few men, were aged 18 to 49. Study-level results: A reduction in generation probabilities was seen for non-shared clonotypes relative to those shared by all four donors.

Every donor was a Caucasian adult from Nashville, Tennessee. In the original analysis: Sequence data from immunoSEQ were junction-only and lacked quality scores; consequently, filtering differed. Clones were sequenced by immunoSEQ multiplex PCR, and TCRdb holds only the in-frame ones, with some missing. That table furnishes V, J and clone size, whereas the DNA furnished D and trimming. The repertoire holds some 500,000 clones, with 90% to 97% as singletons. The chain links TRBV28 to TRBJ2-3; D may be TRBD2 (5 bases). The sequence was collected from a woman in her twenties or thirties in good health. Input material: naive CD4+ T cells sorted from blood. The subset is: CD45RA+ positively selected. The chain's CDR3 is CASSSVTAGGGTDTQYF. DNA of the CDR3: TGTGCCAGCAGTTCAGTAACCGCGGGTGGGGGCACAGATACGCAGTATTTT. Complete variable domain (other parts from reference TRBV28 and TRBJ2-3): DVKVTQSSRYLVKRTGEKVFLECVQDMDHENMFWYRQDPGLGLRLIYFSYDVKMKEKGDIPEGYSVSREKKERFSLILESASTNQTSMYLCASSSVTAGGGTDTQYFGPGTRLTVL.